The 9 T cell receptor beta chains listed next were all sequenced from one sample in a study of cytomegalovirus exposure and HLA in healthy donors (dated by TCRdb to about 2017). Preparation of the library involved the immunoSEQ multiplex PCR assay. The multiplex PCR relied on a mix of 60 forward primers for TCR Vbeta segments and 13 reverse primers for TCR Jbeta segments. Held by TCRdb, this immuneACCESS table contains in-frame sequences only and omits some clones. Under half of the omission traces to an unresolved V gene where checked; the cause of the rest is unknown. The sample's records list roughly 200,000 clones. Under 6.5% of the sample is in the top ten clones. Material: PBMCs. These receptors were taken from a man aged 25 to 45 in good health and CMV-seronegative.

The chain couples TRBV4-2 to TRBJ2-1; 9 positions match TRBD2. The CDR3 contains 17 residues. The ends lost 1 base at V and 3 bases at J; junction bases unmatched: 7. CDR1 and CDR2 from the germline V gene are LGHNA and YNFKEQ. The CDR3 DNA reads TGTGCCAGCAGCCAAGTCGGCGGGAGGGCTTTCTACAATGAGCAGTTCTTC. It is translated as CASSQVGGRAFYNEQFF.

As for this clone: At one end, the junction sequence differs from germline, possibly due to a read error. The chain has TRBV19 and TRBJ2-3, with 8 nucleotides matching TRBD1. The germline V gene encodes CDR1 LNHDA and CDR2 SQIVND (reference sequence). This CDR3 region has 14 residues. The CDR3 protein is CASSVDRGTDTQYF. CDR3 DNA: TGTGCCAGTAGTGTAGACAGGGGAACAGATACGCAGTATTTT.

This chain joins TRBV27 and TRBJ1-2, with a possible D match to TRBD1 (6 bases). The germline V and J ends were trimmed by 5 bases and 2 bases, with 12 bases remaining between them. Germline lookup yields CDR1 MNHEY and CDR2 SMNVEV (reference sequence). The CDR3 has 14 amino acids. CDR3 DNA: TGTGCCAGCAGTCGCACCGGGACAAACTATGGCTACACCTTC. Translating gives CASSRTGTNYGYTF.

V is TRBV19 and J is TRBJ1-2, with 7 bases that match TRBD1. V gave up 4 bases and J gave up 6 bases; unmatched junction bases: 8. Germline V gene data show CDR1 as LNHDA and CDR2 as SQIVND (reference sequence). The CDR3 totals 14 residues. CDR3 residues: CASSTHRQGDGYTF. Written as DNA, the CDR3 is TGTGCCAGTAGTACCCACCGACAGGGAGATGGCTACACCTTC.

CDR3 loop: CASSKDGVSSAGELFF. The CDR3 coding sequence is TGTGCCAGCAGCAAGGACGGGGTCTCGAGTGCCGGGGAGCTGTTTTTT. This rearrangement joins TRBV7-2 to TRBJ2-2, with a tentative D call TRBD2 (5 bases). CDR1 is SGHTA, CDR2 FQGNSA, per germline. CDR3 length: 16 residues. The V gene lost 5 bases and the J gene lost 6 bases, with 19 bases spanning the gap.

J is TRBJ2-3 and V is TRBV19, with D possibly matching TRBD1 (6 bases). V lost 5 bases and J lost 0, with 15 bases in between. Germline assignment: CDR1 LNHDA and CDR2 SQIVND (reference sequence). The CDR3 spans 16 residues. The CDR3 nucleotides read TGTGCCAGTAGTTTATCGGGACACGGGAGCACAGATACGCAGTATTTT. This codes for CASSLSGHGSTDTQYF.

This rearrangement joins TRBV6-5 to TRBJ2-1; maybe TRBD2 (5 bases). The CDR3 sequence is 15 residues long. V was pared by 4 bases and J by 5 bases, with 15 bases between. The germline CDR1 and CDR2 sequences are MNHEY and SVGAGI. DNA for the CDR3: TGTGCCAGCAGTTCACGCCCGGACTGGCACAATGAGCAGTTCTTC. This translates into CASSSRPDWHNEQFF.

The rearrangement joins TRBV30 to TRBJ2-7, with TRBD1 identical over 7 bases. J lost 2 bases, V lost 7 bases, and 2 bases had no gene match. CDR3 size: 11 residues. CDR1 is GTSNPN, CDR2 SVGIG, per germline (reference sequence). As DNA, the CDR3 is TGTGCCTTGCAGGGGGCCTACGAGCAGTACTTC. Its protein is CALQGAYEQYF.

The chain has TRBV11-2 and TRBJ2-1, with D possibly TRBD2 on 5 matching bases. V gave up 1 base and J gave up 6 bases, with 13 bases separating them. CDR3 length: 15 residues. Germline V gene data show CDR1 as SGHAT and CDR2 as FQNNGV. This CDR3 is CASSLVTGDPNEQFF. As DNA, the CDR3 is TGTGCCAGCAGCTTAGTTACCGGGGATCCCAATGAGCAGTTCTTC. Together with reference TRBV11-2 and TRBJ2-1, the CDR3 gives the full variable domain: EAGVAQSPRYKIIEKRQSVAFWCNPISGHATLYWYQQILGQGPKLLIQFQNNGVVDDSQLPKDRFSAERLKGVDSTLKIQPAKLEDSAVYLCASSLVTGDPNEQFFGPGTRLTVL.